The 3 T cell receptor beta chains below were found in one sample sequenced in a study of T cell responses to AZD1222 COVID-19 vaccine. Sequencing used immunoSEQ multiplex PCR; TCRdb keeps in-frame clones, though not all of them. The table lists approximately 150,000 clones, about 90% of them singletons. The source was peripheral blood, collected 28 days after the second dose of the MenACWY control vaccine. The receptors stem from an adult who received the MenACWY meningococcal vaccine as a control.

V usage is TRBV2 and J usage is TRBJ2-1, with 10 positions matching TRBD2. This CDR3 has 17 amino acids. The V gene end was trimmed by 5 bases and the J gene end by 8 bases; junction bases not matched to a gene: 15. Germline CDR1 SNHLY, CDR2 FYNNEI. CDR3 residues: CASSILLAGQTIDEQFF. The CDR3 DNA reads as TGTGCCAGCAGTATTCTACTAGCGGGACAGACAATCGATGAGCAGTTCTTC.

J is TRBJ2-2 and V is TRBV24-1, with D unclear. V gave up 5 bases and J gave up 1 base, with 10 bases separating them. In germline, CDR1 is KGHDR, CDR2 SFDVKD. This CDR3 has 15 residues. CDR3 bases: TGTGCCACCAGTGGTTCCAGAAGGAACACCGGGGAGCTGTTTTTT. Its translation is CATSGSRRNTGELFF.

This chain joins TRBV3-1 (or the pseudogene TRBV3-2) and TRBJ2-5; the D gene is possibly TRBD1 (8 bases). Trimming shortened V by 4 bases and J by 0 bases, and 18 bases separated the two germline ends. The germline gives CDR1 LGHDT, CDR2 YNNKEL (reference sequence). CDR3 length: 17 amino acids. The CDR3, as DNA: TGTGCCAGCAGCCCCAAGGACAGGGAGGGGAACCAAGAGACCCAGTACTTC. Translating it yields CASSPKDREGNQETQYF.